This TCR beta chain was recorded in a study of blood T cell repertoires in COVID-19. Study details: Sites in the United States, Italy and Spain provided acute and convalescent COVID-19 samples. PBMCs, B-cell-depleted T cells, or T cells were the source of the cDNA or gDNA that made up the material.

Original analysis: Counts of nucleated cells, estimated from reference gene primer amplification, were obtained. The protocol was immunoSEQ multiplex PCR, while the TCRdb copy is restricted to in-frame clones and leaves out a portion. V, J and clone size are those of that table, while D and trimming were read from the DNA. The sample yields about 110,000 clones, about four fifths seen once. This CDR3 has 15 amino acids. J lost 7 bases, V lost 2 bases, and 7 bases had no gene match. The germline V gene has CDR1 MNHEY and CDR2 SMNVEV (reference sequence). The receptor was isolated from a woman aged 70 to 79 with acute or convalescent COVID-19. Material: peripheral blood. The gene calls are TRBV27 and TRBJ2-3, with 9 nucleotides matching TRBD1. Here the CDR3 DNA reads TGTGCCAGCAGTTTAACCGGGACAGGGACCTATACGCAGTATTTT. This translates into CASSLTGTGTYTQYF.